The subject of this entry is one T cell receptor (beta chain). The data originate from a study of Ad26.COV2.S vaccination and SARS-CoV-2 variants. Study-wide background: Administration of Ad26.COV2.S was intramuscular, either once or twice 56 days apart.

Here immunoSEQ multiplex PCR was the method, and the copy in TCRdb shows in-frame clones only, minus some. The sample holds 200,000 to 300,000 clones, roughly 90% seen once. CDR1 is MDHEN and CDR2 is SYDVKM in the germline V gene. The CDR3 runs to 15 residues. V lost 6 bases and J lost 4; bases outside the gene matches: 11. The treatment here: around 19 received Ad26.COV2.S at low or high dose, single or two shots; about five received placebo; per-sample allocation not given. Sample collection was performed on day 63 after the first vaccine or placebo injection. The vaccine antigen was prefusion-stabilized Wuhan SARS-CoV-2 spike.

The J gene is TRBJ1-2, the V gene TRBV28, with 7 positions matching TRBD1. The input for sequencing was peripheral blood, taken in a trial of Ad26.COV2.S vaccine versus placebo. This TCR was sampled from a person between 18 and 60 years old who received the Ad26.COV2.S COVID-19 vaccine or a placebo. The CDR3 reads CASSPPDRWRYGYTF. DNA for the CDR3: TGTGCCAGCAGCCCCCCGGACAGGTGGCGCTATGGCTACACCTTC.